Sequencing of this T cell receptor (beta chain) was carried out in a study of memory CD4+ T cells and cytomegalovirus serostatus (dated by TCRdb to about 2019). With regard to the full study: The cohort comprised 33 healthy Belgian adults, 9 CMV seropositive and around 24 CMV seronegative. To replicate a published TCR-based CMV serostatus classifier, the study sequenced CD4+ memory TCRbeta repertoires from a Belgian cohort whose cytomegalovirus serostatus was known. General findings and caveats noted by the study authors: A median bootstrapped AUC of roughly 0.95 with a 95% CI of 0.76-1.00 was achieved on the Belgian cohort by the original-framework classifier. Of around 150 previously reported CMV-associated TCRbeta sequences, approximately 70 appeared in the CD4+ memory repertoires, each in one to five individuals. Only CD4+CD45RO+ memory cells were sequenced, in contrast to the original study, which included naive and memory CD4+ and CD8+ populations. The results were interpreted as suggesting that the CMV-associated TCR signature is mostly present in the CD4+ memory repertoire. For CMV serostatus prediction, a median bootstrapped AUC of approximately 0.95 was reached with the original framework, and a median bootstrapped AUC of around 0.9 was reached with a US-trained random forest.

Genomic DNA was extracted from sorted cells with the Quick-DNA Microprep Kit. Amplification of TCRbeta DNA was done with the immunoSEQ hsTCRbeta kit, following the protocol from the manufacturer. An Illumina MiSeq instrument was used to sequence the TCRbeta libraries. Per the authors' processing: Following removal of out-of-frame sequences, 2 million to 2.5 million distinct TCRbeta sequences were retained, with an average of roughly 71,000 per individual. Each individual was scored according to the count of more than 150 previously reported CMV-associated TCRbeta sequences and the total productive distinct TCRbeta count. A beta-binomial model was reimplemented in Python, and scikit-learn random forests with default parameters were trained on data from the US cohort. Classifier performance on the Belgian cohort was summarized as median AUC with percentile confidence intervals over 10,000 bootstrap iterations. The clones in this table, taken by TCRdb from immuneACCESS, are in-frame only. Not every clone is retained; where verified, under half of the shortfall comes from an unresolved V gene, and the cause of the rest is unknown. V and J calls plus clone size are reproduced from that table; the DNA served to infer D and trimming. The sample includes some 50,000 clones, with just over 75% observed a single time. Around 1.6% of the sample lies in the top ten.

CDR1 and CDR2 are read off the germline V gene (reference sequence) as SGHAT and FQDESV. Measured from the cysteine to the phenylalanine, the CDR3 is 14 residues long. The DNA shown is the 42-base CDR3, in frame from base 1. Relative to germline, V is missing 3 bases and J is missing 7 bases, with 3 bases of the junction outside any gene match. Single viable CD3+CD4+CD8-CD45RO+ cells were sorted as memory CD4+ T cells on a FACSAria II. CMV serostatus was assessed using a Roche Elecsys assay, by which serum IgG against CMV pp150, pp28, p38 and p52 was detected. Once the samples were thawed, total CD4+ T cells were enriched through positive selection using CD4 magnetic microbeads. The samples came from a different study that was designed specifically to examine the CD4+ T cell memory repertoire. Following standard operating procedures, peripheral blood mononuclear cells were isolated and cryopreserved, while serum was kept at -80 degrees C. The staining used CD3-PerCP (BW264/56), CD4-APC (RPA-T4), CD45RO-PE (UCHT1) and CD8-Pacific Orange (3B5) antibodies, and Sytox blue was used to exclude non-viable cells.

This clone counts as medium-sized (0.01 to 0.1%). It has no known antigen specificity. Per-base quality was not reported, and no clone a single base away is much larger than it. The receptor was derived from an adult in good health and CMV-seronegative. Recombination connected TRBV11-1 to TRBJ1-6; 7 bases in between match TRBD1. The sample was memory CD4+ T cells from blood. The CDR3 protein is CASSLDRINSPLHF. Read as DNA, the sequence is TGTGCCAGCAGCTTGGACAGGATCAATTCACCCCTCCACTTT.